This T cell receptor (beta chain) was retrieved from a study of identical twins (dated by TCRdb to the mid-2010s). Describing the broader study: To test whether fetal clonotypes persist, this study deep-sequenced TCR alpha and beta repertoires from monozygotic twins, from unrelated adults of various ages, and from cord blood. Replicate twin experiments were performed at different times using different library preparation protocols to rule out contamination. What the work shows at the level of the full study, not this receptor alone: In beta out-of-frame sequences, excess twin sharing was weaker, because having fewer shared sequences lowered the signal-to-noise ratio. Zero-insertion analyses could be partly confounded by invariant T cells such as MAIT and iNKT, although diverse VJ usage argued against such confounding for most clonotypes. Abundant cord blood beta clonotypes carried fewer insertions; young adult naive repertoires showed a weaker similar trend, while memory repertoires showed none. Out-of-frame TCR alpha sharing in monozygotic twins was systematically underestimated by recombination models, whereas sharing between unrelated individuals was in agreement with the recombination models. Out-of-frame TCR alpha sequences shared between twins showed an excess of low generation-probability sequences compared with coincidental sharing between unrelated individuals. Because the same donors could not be followed over many years, conclusions were based on cross-sectional statistical analysis.

In the case of this clonotype: Its recognized antigen is unknown. Base qualities are not at hand, and no much larger clone is one base apart.

V sheds 1 base and J sheds 2 bases, leaving 5 bases between their ends. Reading the germline V gene gives CDR1 LGHNT and CDR2 FRNRAP. Measured from the cysteine to the phenylalanine, the CDR3 is 13 residues long. Just the 39-base CDR3 DNA is kept, in frame starting at base 1. Receptors were amplified or captured by 5' RACE. Sequencing instrument: Illumina HiSeq 2000. A universal primer binding site was added through template switching, and the final cDNA carried a unique molecular identifier so that TCR cDNA molecules could be counted accurately. Specific primers in the conserved constant-segment region were used to synthesize first-strand cDNA for TCR alpha and beta chains. To control for contamination, every cDNA library carried two barcodes: a SMART-Mk sample barcode plus Illumina barcodes. TruSeq adapter sequences and Illumina sample barcodes were added in two successive PCR steps. Sequencing of the TCR alpha and beta cDNA libraries was done on the Illumina HiSeq platform using custom primers. In the authors' own workflow: Unique molecular identifiers were extracted from raw reads with MiGEC, and CDR3 positions were determined with MiXCR. For each individual, recombination models were inferred using an EM algorithm with the repgenHMM and IGoR tools. The analysis of shared clonotypes was done with the tcR package in R, with sharing normalized by the product of cloneset sizes. Out-of-frame nonproductive sequences were analyzed to study raw recombination free of thymic and clonal selection effects. The public reads were reanalyzed by TCRdb: fastp trimming at Q25, MiXCR alignment, in-frame beta chains only. Every CDR3 protein is listed once, alongside the most common genes and DNA of its rows. The V and J calls were not made by the authors but by TCRdb's processing. In this sample the table shows over 250,000 distinct CDR3 sequences, nearly 9.5% of which occur a single time. The ten largest clones capture roughly 7% of the sample.

Every donor was a healthy Caucasian. The twin cohort comprised three pairs of female monozygotic twins, all aged roughly 18 to 29 years. CD4+ and CD8+ T cell populations were isolated with positive isolation kits from Invitrogen. The same specimen was also included in a second study, on yellow fever vaccine responses in identical twins. From the second report: The authors reported that the T cell response to vaccination in identical twins appeared partly convergent and partly personalized. The study precisely tracked vaccine-responding T cell clones in identical twins.

Sequencing was carried out using CD8+ T cells sorted from blood. The V gene is TRBV12-5 and the J gene is TRBJ1-2, with the D gene not clear enough to name. The TCR comes from a woman aged 18-35 years in good health. The DNA is TGTGCTAGTGGTTTGGGGGTGAACTATGGCTACACCTTC. The encoded protein is CASGLGVNYGYTF.